A selection of T cell receptor beta chains follows, all from one sample in a study of T cell responses to AZD1222 COVID-19 vaccine. The data were produced by immunoSEQ multiplex PCR, yet TCRdb's version contains in-frame clones alone and is incomplete. The sample yields over 100,000 clones, roughly 90% seen once. Material: peripheral blood, obtained on day 0 of AZD1222 vaccination. The origin of the receptors is an adult in good health. The conserved cysteine and the conserved F or W are not part of the CDR3 here. D genes are given only for firm matches.

len: 17; v_gene: TRBV6-2/TRBV6-3; d_gene: TRBD2; CDR3aa: ASSYSRTSGASSYNEQF
len: 10; v_gene: TRBV28; d_gene: .; CDR3aa: ASKTPSQPQH
len: 12; v_gene: TRBV7-2; d_gene: TRBD1; CDR3aa: ASRGQSSYNEQF
len: 11; v_gene: TRBV29-1; d_gene: .; CDR3aa: SVGQLEASLRF
len: 12; v_gene: TRBV7-8; d_gene: TRBD1; CDR3aa: ASSFGQGGTEAF
len: 12; v_gene: TRBV5-4; d_gene: .; CDR3aa: ASSLAPWDSPLH
len: 13; v_gene: TRBV15; d_gene: TRBD1; CDR3aa: ATRAGGGIYQVQH
len: 13; v_gene: TRBV4-1; d_gene: .; CDR3aa: ASSQTDRLNTEAF
len: 11; v_gene: TRBV29-1; d_gene: .; CDR3aa: SLRTANNEKLF
len: 12; v_gene: TRBV6-2/TRBV6-3; d_gene: .; CDR3aa: ASSPIPHQIEAF
len: 13; v_gene: TRBV10-3; d_gene: TRBD1; CDR3aa: AISPGQASTDTQY
len: 14; v_gene: TRBV9; d_gene: .; CDR3aa: ASSLSDVSYNSPLH
len: 14; v_gene: TRBV19; d_gene: TRBD1; CDR3aa: ASSRGPTGIINEQY
len: 13; v_gene: TRBV5-1; d_gene: TRBD1; CDR3aa: ASSLAGTGGAEQY
len: 12; v_gene: TRBV13; d_gene: .; CDR3aa: ASSLQGNQETQY
len: 10; v_gene: TRBV2; d_gene: .; CDR3aa: ASRAHHEKLF
len: 9; v_gene: TRBV18; d_gene: .; CDR3aa: ASSPEETQY
len: 14; v_gene: TRBV16; d_gene: .; CDR3aa: ASSPSEGDSNQPQH
len: 10; v_gene: TRBV12-3/TRBV12-4; d_gene: .; CDR3aa: ASSSNNYGYT
len: 13; v_gene: TRBV15; d_gene: .; CDR3aa: ATSRESTVNTEAF
len: 9; v_gene: TRBV7-9; d_gene: .; CDR3aa: ASSFAGEQY
len: 12; v_gene: TRBV5-1; d_gene: .; CDR3aa: ASSKGESGNTIY
len: 12; v_gene: TRBV6-5; d_gene: .; CDR3aa: ASRRLETNEKLF
len: 11; v_gene: TRBV27; d_gene: .; CDR3aa: ASSLRGQETQY
len: 15; v_gene: TRBV4-3; d_gene: TRBD1; CDR3aa: ASSQVHSDRVLEKLF
len: 12; v_gene: TRBV9; d_gene: TRBD2; CDR3aa: ASLRGDGTDTQY
len: 11; v_gene: TRBV10-3; d_gene: .; CDR3aa: AISGDPRLAGT
len: 12; v_gene: TRBV3-1/TRBV3-2; d_gene: .; CDR3aa: ASKSERAKNIQY
len: 12; v_gene: TRBV7-9; d_gene: TRBD1; CDR3aa: ASSNGQGNEKLF
len: 11; v_gene: TRBV7-3; d_gene: .; CDR3aa: ASSSLADTEAF
len: 13; v_gene: TRBV2; d_gene: .; CDR3aa: ASSELQAGFYEQY
len: 11; v_gene: TRBV6-5; d_gene: .; CDR3aa: ASTGIRNTEAF
len: 14; v_gene: TRBV6-5; d_gene: .; CDR3aa: ASSYSGRIANEKLF